A single T cell receptor (beta chain) is shown here with its context. This record comes from a study of blood T cell repertoires in COVID-19. Generated by immunoSEQ multiplex PCR, the TCRdb table keeps only in-frame clones and is missing some. The sample includes about 150,000 clones, less than 80% of them seen just once. Germline loops: CDR1 MDHEN, CDR2 SYDVKM. V lost 5 bases, J lost 2 bases, and 10 bases lay in between. The CDR3 loop spans 15 amino acids. V is TRBV28 and J is TRBJ2-6, with D possibly TRBD1 on 5 matching bases. What was sequenced was PBMCs or T cells enriched from blood (not recorded which). This sequence was found in a woman aged 70-85 years in a cohort exposed to, infected with or recovered from COVID-19 (not recorded which). The CDR3 loop is CASSQTGPGANVLTF. The CDR3 DNA follows: TGTGCCAGCAGTCAAACAGGTCCTGGGGCCAACGTCCTGACTTTC.